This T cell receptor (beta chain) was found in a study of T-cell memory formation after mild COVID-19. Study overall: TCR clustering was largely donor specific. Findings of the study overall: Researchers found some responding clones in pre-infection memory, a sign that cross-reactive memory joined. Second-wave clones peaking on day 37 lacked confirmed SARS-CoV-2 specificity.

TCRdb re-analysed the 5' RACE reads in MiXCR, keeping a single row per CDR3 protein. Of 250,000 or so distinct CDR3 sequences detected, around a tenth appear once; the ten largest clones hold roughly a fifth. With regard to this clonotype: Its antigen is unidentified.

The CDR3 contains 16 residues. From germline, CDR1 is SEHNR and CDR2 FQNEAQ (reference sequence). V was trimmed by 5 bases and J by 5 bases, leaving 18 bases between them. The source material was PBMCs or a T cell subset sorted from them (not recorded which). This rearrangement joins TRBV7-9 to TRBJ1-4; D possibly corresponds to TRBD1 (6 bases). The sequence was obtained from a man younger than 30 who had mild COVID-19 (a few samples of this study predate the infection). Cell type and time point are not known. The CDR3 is CASSLSKGQLNEKLFF. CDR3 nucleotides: TGTGCCAGCAGCCTGTCGAAAGGACAGTTGAATGAAAAACTGTTTTTT. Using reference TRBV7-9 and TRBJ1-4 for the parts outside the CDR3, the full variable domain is DTGVSQNPRHKITKRGQNVTFRCDPISEHNRLYWYRQTLGQGPEFLTYFQNEAQLEKSRLLSDRFSAERPKGSFSTLEIQRTEQGDSAMYLCASSLSKGQLNEKLFFGSGTQLSVL.